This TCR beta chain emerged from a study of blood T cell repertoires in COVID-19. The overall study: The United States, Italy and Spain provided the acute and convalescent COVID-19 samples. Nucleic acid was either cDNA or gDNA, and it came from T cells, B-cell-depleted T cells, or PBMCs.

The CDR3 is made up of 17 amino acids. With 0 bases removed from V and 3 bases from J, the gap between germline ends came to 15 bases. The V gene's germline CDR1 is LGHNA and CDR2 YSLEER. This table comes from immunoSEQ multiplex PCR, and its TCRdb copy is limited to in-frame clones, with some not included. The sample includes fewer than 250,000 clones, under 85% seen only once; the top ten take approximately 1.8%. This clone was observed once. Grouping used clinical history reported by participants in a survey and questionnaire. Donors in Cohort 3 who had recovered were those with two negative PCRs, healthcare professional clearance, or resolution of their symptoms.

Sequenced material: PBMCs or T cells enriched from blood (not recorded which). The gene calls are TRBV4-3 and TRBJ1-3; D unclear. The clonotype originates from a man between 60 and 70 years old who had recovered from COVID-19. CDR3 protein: CASSQEDRQRSGNTIYF. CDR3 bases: TGCGCCAGCAGCCAAGAGGATCGGCAGAGGAGTGGAAACACCATATATTTT.